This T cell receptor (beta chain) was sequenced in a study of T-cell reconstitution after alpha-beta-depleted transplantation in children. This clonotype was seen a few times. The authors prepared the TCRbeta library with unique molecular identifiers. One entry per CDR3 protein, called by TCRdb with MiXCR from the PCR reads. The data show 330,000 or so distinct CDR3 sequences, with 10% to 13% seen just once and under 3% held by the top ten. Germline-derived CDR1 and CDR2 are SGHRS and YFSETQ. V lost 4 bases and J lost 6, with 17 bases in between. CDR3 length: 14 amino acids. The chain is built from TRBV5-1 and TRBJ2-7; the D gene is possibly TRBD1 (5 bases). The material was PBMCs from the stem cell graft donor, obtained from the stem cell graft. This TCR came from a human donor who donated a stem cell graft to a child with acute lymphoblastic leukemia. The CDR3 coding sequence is TGCGCCAGCAGCCCTTGGACAAGGTCGGGCGAGCAGTACTTC. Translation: CASSPWTRSGEQYF.